Each of the 3 T cell receptor beta chains below was sequenced from the same sample in a study of graft-versus-host responses after intestinal transplantation. Produced via immunoSEQ multiplex PCR; TCRdb's table is partial and in-frame only. Found here are 4,000 to 5,000 clones, around 32% of them singletons; the top ten hold under 9.5%. This specimen was alloreactive CD4+ T cells from a mixed lymphocyte reaction culture, taken before transplantation. Subset: CFSE-low proliferating T cells sorted from roughly six-day pre-transplant mixed lymphocyte reaction (GvH or HvG direction). The source is a human patient who was an organ donor for intestinal transplantation.

The genes are TRBV6-5 and TRBJ1-5, with D tentatively TRBD1 (5 bases). V lost 5 bases and J 3 bases, leaving 11 bases between the germline ends. Germline CDR1 and CDR2: MNHEY and SVGAGI. CDR3 length equals 14 residues. CDR3 in DNA: TGTGCCAGCAGTGAGTCAGGGTACAATCAGCCCCAGCATTTT. Protein sequence: CASSESGYNQPQHF.

This chain links TRBV5-6 with TRBJ2-1; D is uncertain. Deletions cut 2 bases from V and 0 bases from J, with 12 bases between. The CDR3 is made up of 16 amino acids. Germline V lookup: CDR1 SGHDT, CDR2 YYEEEE. The DNA for the CDR3 is TGTGCCAGCAGCTTATTAAGGCGTAGCTCCTACAATGAGCAGTTCTTC. Translating gives CASSLLRRSSYNEQFF.

The rearrangement joins TRBV11-3 to TRBJ2-3; D unresolved. V lost 5 bases, J lost 0 bases, and 3 bases lay in between. Germline assignment: CDR1 SGHNT and CDR2 YENEEA. The CDR3 extends over 12 amino acids. This CDR3 reads CASSPSTDTQYF. The CDR3 DNA follows: TGTGCCAGCAGCCCCAGCACAGATACGCAGTATTTT.